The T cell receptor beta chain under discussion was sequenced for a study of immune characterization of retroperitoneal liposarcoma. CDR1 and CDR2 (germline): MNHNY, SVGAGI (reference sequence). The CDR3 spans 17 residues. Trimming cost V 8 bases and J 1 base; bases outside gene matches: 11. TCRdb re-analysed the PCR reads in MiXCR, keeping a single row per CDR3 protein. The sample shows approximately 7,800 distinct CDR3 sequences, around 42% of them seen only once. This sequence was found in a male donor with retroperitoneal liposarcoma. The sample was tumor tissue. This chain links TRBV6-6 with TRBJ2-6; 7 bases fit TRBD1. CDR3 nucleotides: TGTGCCAGCGGAGCCGACAGGGCGAAATCTGGGGCCAACGTCCTGACTTTC. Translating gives CASGADRAKSGANVLTF.